This TCR beta chain appears in the sequencing data of a study of beta chain features in type 1 diabetes. For the study at large: All of the samples together had roughly 110 million sorted cells examined.

Study-level findings and limits: Any PCR bias toward short templates would affect both groups alike.

This clone has a handful of counts. Its antigen is unidentified. Germline-derived CDR1 and CDR2 are SGHTA and FQGNSA. This CDR3 comprises 13 residues. Trimming took off 6 bases at V and 7 bases at J, with 15 bases between the two ends. Donors contributed one heparinised blood draw apiece, averaging approximately 120 mL. Every bit of the isolated RNA underwent reverse transcription, so sequencing read expressed TCRB transcripts. Stem cell-like memory T cell samples averaged around 930,000 reads. Clones were sequenced by immunoSEQ multiplex PCR, and TCRdb holds only the in-frame ones, with some missing. Altogether 70,000 to 90,000 clones are present, 30% to 35% being singletons, with the ten largest covering about 0.5%.

This TCR was sampled from a young woman in good health. Specimen: stem cell memory CD4+ T cells from blood. This rearrangement joins TRBV7-2 to TRBJ1-2; unclear D gene. The CDR3 sequence: CASSRGRESGYTF. The CDR3 DNA reads TGTGCCAGCAGTCGGGGAAGGGAAAGTGGCTACACCTTC.